This T cell receptor beta chain was obtained from a study of PD-L1 blockade in urothelial cancer. The table came from immunoSEQ multiplex PCR; TCRdb's copy has only in-frame clones and leaves some out. The data hold about 86,000 clones, with 85% to 90% observed a single time. Time point defined: pretreatment peripheral blood. CDR3 length equals 14 residues. V shed 1 base and J shed 6 bases, with 11 bases lying between them. Germline lookup yields CDR1 LNHDA and CDR2 SQIVND (reference sequence). Sample: PBMCs, taken around atezolizumab (anti-PD-L1) treatment. The rearrangement uses TRBV19 and TRBJ2-3; a weak D match, TRBD2 (5 bases). The receptor was isolated from a man in his 60s with urothelial cancer. CDR3 amino acids: CASSIGSGLDTQYF. Here the CDR3 DNA reads TGTGCCAGTAGTATAGGGTCGGGGTTGGATACGCAGTATTTT.